The clone carrying this TCR beta chain was picked up a small number of times. Germline values: CDR1 GTSNPN, CDR2 SVGIG (reference sequence). Trimming left V 1 base short and J 8 bases short, with 12 bases between. The CDR3 is made up of 13 amino acids. PCR amplification relied on 60 Vbeta primers (plus 13 Jbeta primers). TCRdb's copy holds only in-frame clones and misses some; the assay was immunoSEQ multiplex PCR. The repertoire includes about 160,000 clones, around 76% of them detected once, and roughly 6.6% sits in the top ten. This specimen comes from a study of cytomegalovirus exposure and HLA in healthy donors.

This sequence was found in a man aged 40-55 years in good health and CMV-seropositive. The chain couples TRBV30 to TRBJ1-5, with unresolved D. Sequenced input: PBMCs. The CDR3 spells CAWSGGNIKPQHF. The CDR3 region has the DNA TGTGCCTGGAGTGGAGGGAATATAAAGCCCCAGCATTTT. Combining the CDR3 with reference TRBV30 and TRBJ1-5 gives the whole variable domain SQTIHQWPATLVQPVGSPLSLECTVEGTSNPNLYWYRQAAGRGLQLLFYSVGIGQISSEVPQNLSASRPQDRQFILSSKKLLLSDSGFYLCAWSGGNIKPQHFGDGTRLSIL.